This T cell receptor beta chain was found in a study of siplizumab effects on memory and regulatory T cells. Measured with immunoSEQ multiplex PCR; TCRdb has only the in-frame clones, and not every one. The repertoire includes roughly 50,000 clones, 95% to 98% of them detected once, and under 0.7% sits in the top ten. General observations from the study: Naive T cells seemed more diverse than memory cells and seemed major alloresponse contributors.

CDR1 is MNHNS, CDR2 SASEGT, per germline. The CDR3 length is 12 residues. Trimming shortened V by 5 bases and J by 9 bases, and 11 bases separated the two germline ends. On this clone itself: The antigen remains unidentified.

The source material was naive CD4+ T cells sorted from blood. The V call is TRBV6-1, the J call TRBJ2-1; D not resolved. This TCR derives from a human donor in good health. As DNA, the CDR3 is TGTGCCAGCAGTCTGACGCCCCCTGAGCAGTTCTTC. Translating it yields CASSLTPPEQFF.